The 23 T cell receptor beta chains reported below all come from one sample, sequenced in a study of CD8 T cells in Susac syndrome. When the RNA was reverse transcribed, random hexamers were used with an input of about 0.5 to 1 ug. TCRdb redid the calling of the immunoSEQ multiplex PCR reads with MiXCR, one entry per CDR3 protein. The sample holds 50,000 or so distinct CDR3 sequences, 80% to 95% seen once. Sequenced: CD8+ T cells from PBMCs. Source of these receptors: a human donor in good health.

The chain combines TRBV12-3 or TRBV12-4 with TRBJ1-1, with TRBD1 matching over 10 bases. V shed 4 bases and J 6 bases; nucleotides not matched to a gene: 8. The CDR3 runs to 15 residues. The CDR3 is CASSSPGQGIAEAFF. CDR3 coding DNA: TGTGCCAGCAGTTCACCGGGACAGGGGATCGCTGAAGCTTTCTTT.

V and J are TRBV7-9 and TRBJ2-7, with D possibly being TRBD1 (6 bases). V was clipped by 2 bases and J by 0 bases, with 8 bases between them. The CDR3 loop spans 14 amino acids. Germline V gene sequence: CDR1 SEHNR, CDR2 FQNEAQ (reference sequence). CDR3 nucleotides: TGTGCCAGCAGCTTAAGGACAGACTCCTACGAGCAGTACTTC. As protein: CASSLRTDSYEQYF.

This sequence joins TRBV30 and TRBJ2-5, with a weak D call TRBD2 (6 bases). Trimming shortened V by 2 bases and J by 1 base, and 14 bases separated the two germline ends. The CDR3 is made up of 15 amino acids. CDR1 is GTSNPN, CDR2 SVGIG, per germline (reference sequence). The CDR3 loop is CAWSYYAGIQETQYF. The CDR3 DNA follows: TGTGCCTGGAGTTACTATGCGGGAATCCAAGAGACCCAGTACTTC.

V usage is TRBV6-2 or TRBV6-3 and J usage is TRBJ1-3; D remains unclear. Trimming took off 2 bases at V and 0 bases at J, with 8 bases between the two ends. Germline V gene lookup returns CDR1 MNHEY and CDR2 SVGEGT. The CDR3 runs 15 residues. DNA of the CDR3: TGTGCCAGCAGTTACGACGCCAGCTCTGGAAACACCATATATTTT. Encoded protein: CASSYDASSGNTIYF.

The chain is built from TRBV4-1 and TRBJ2-6, with D uncertain. This CDR3 comprises 19 residues. Trimming took 3 bases from V and 1 from J, leaving 19 bases between them. Germline-derived CDR1 and CDR2 are MGHRA and YSYEKL. The CDR3 spells CASSQYHQVQNSGANVLTF. DNA for the CDR3: TGCGCCAGCAGCCAGTACCACCAAGTCCAAAATTCTGGGGCCAACGTCCTGACTTTC.

This chain connects TRBV30 to TRBJ1-5; D not certain. The V and J ends lost 5 bases and 0 bases respectively, with 11 bases between them. CDR1 is GTSNPN, CDR2 SVGIG, per germline (reference sequence). CDR3 length equals 14 residues. CDR3 region: CAWAEGDSNQPQHF. The DNA of the CDR3 is TGTGCCTGGGCCGAGGGAGATAGCAATCAGCCCCAGCATTTT.

The chain couples TRBV6-2 or TRBV6-3 to TRBJ2-1, with TRBD1 matching 7 bases. With 7 bases clipped from V and 0 bases from J, the junction kept 12 bases outside the gene matches. The CDR3 extends over 17 amino acids. The germline V gene encodes CDR1 MNHEY and CDR2 SVGEGT. CDR3 residues: CASTPRTGRSSYNEQFF. Here the CDR3 DNA reads TGTGCCAGCACTCCCAGGACAGGCCGAAGCTCCTACAATGAGCAGTTCTTC.

The chain is built from TRBV7-9 and TRBJ2-7, with a tentative D call TRBD2 (6 bases). The CDR3 covers 16 residues. Trimming cost V 5 bases and J 5 bases, with 22 bases left between them. Looked up from germline, CDR1 is SEHNR and CDR2 is FQNEAQ (reference sequence). This CDR3 is CASSRSGGAAGNEQYF. The CDR3 DNA reads as TGTGCCAGCAGCCGCTCTGGCGGGGCGGCCGGAAACGAGCAGTACTTC.

V gene TRBV7-9 combines with J gene TRBJ2-7; TRBD1 is a possible D gene (6 bases). V was clipped by 5 bases and J by 3 bases, with 20 bases between them. The germline V gene has CDR1 SEHNR and CDR2 FQNEAQ (reference sequence). The CDR3 totals 16 residues. CDR3 in amino acids: CASSQNHRERNYEQYF. The CDR3, as DNA: TGTGCCAGCAGCCAAAACCACAGGGAGAGAAACTACGAGCAGTACTTC.

The chain has TRBV11-2 and TRBJ2-3; 7 bases are shared with TRBD2. The CDR3 length is 15 residues. V gave up 3 bases and J gave up 4 bases; unmatched junction bases: 7. Looked up from germline, CDR1 is SGHAT and CDR2 is FQNNGV. The CDR3: CASSFLPSGSDTQYF. The CDR3 DNA sequence: TGTGCCAGCAGCTTCCTGCCTAGCGGATCAGATACGCAGTATTTT.

This clonotype was detected only once. The chain is built from TRBV11-2 and TRBJ2-3, with 11 bases identical to TRBD2. Germline trimming cut 3 bases from V and 2 bases from J; bases unmatched to any gene: 7. Germline CDR1 and CDR2: SGHAT and FQNNGV. The CDR3 covers 17 residues. CDR3 DNA: TGTGCCAGCAGCTTGGGACTAGCGGTACAAATCACAGATACGCAGTATTTT. Translated, it gives CASSLGLAVQITDTQYF.

CDR3 sequence (DNA): TGTGCCATCAATGGCGGGAGCTCTGAGACCCAGTACTTC. Translated, it gives CAINGGSSETQYF. This chain joins TRBV10-3 and TRBJ2-5; 7 bases map to TRBD2. Germline V CDR1 and CDR2: ENHRY, SYGVKD. The CDR3 runs 13 residues. The J segment lost 5 bases and the V segment lost 7 bases, leaving 7 bases of the junction unmatched.

The chain couples TRBV11-2 to TRBJ2-7, with 9 nucleotides matching TRBD1. Trimming took 6 bases from V and 3 from J; bases not matched to a gene: 6. The CDR3 loop spans 14 amino acids. Germline V gene lookup returns CDR1 SGHAT and CDR2 FQNNGV. CDR3 nucleotides: TGTGCCAGCAGGCTAGGACAGGGGTTCTACGAGCAGTACTTC. Translating it yields CASRLGQGFYEQYF.

The chain employs TRBV5-1 and TRBJ1-2; D call uncertain. Trimming removed 4 bases from V and 3 bases from J, with 19 bases in between. The length of the CDR3 is 16 residues. Germline CDR1 SGHRS, CDR2 YFSETQ. The CDR3 protein is CASSQRRGREDYGYTF. As DNA, the CDR3 is TGCGCCAGCAGCCAGCGTCGTGGTAGGGAGGACTATGGCTACACCTTC.

J is TRBJ2-1 and V is TRBV10-3; 9 bases line up with TRBD2. Germline assignment: CDR1 ENHRY and CDR2 SYGVKD. Germline trimming cut 8 bases from V and 5 bases from J; bases unmatched to any gene: 10. The CDR3 covers 15 residues. CDR3 region: CAIQDPSGMNNEQFF. The DNA for the CDR3 is TGTGCCATCCAGGATCCTAGCGGGATGAACAATGAGCAGTTCTTC.

The chain's CDR3 is CASSLPRRAEAFF. DNA for the CDR3: TGTGCCAGCAGCTTACCGAGGAGGGCTGAAGCTTTCTTT. The genes are TRBV7-2 and TRBJ1-1; no firm D call. The CDR3 extends over 13 amino acids. The V gene lost 2 bases and the J gene lost 6 bases, with 10 bases spanning the gap. Germline CDR1 is SGHTA and CDR2 is FQGNSA.

This chain connects TRBV12-5 to TRBJ1-1; 7 bases line up with TRBD1. Germline CDR1 and CDR2: LGHNT and FRNRAP. CDR3 size: 16 residues. V lost 1 base and J lost 5; bases outside the gene matches: 10. As DNA, the CDR3 is TGTGCTAGTGGTTTGGGACCCACAGGGGCGGGTACTGAAGCTTTCTTT. Amino acids: CASGLGPTGAGTEAFF.

This clonotype was seen only once. The chain uses TRBV7-9 and TRBJ2-6; D is uncertain. The germline CDR1 and CDR2 sequences are SEHNR and FQNEAQ (reference sequence). The CDR3 length is 18 residues. Trimming pared 5 bases from V and 0 bases from J, leaving 17 bases between. CDR3 nucleotides: TGTGCCAGCAGCCCCCAATCCCTCCCCCGCTCTGGGGCCAACGTCCTGACTTTC. This codes for CASSPQSLPRSGANVLTF.

The chain links TRBV14 to TRBJ1-1, with a possible D match to TRBD1 (6 bases). The CDR3 has 14 residues. The V gene's germline CDR1 is SGHDN and CDR2 FVKESK. V lost 4 bases to trimming and J lost 3 bases, with 12 bases between them. DNA of the CDR3: TGTGCCAGCAGCCTTGTGGGGGCCTACACTGAAGCTTTCTTT. Protein sequence: CASSLVGAYTEAFF.

The rearrangement uses TRBV6-6 and TRBJ1-1; tentatively, D is TRBD1 (5 bases). The V gene's germline CDR1 is MNHNY and CDR2 SVGAGI (reference sequence). V was pared by 4 bases and J by 2 bases, with 14 bases between. This CDR3 contains 15 residues. CDR3: CASSFPGTDNTEAFF. DNA of the CDR3: TGTGCCAGCAGTTTTCCAGGGACGGACAACACTGAAGCTTTCTTT.

The J gene is TRBJ2-1, the V gene TRBV2; TRBD2 might be the D (6 bases). CDR1 SNHLY and CDR2 FYNNEI come from the germline V gene. The CDR3 covers 14 residues. The V and J ends lost 4 bases and 3 bases respectively, with 10 bases between them. Here the CDR3 reads CASSGGEFYNEQFF. The CDR3 region has the DNA TGTGCCAGCAGTGGGGGGGAATTCTACAATGAGCAGTTCTTC.

This clonotype has a single count. The chain has TRBV2 and TRBJ2-2; 15 positions match TRBD2. The CDR3 sequence is 17 residues long. V gave up 8 bases and J gave up 1 base; unmatched junction bases: 5. Germline values: CDR1 SNHLY, CDR2 FYNNEI. CDR3 protein: CASWGLAGGRNTGELFF. CDR3 sequence (DNA): TGTGCCAGCTGGGGACTAGCGGGAGGAAGGAACACCGGGGAGCTGTTTTTT.

V is TRBV2 and J is TRBJ2-3; D uncertain. Trimming stripped 4 bases from V and 6 bases from J, with 11 bases between. CDR1 is SNHLY, CDR2 FYNNEI, per germline. The CDR3 is made up of 13 amino acids. The CDR3 sequence: CASSAPPRDTQYF. Written as DNA, the CDR3 is TGTGCCAGCAGTGCGCCCCCCAGGGATACGCAGTATTTT.